One sample yielded the 25 T cell receptor beta chains listed below, sequenced in a study of T cell responses to AZD1222 COVID-19 vaccine. Data came from immunoSEQ multiplex PCR; TCRdb stores just in-frame clones and leaves some out. The data contain 160,000 or so clones, almost 90% of them singletons. The specimen was peripheral blood, collected on day 0 of AZD1222 vaccination. Receptors were obtained from an adult in good health.

The J gene is TRBJ2-3, the V gene TRBV27; 14 nucleotides align to TRBD2. This CDR3 has 13 residues. Losses at the gene ends were 11 bases for V and 6 bases for J; bases not matched to a gene: 4. Germline values: CDR1 MNHEY, CDR2 SMNVEV (reference sequence). The CDR3 sequence is CASRTSGRDTQYF. DNA for the CDR3: TGTGCCTCCAGGACTAGCGGGAGGGATACGCAGTATTTT.

The chain combines TRBV27 with TRBJ1-2; D ambiguous. Per the germline V gene, CDR1 is MNHEY and CDR2 is SMNVEV (reference sequence). The CDR3 sequence is 14 residues long. V was trimmed by 0 bases and J by 2 bases, leaving 7 bases between them. CDR3 nucleotides: TGTGCCAGCAGTTTATCAGGGCAGAACTATGGCTACACCTTC. Translating gives CASSLSGQNYGYTF.

This clone was seen a handful of times. The chain combines TRBV28 with TRBJ1-1; D is unresolved. Germline-derived CDR1 and CDR2 are MDHEN and SYDVKM. The CDR3 spans 14 residues. V was trimmed by 2 bases and J by 1 base, leaving 8 bases between them. The CDR3 loop reads CASSLVLRNTEAFF. The CDR3 region has the DNA TGTGCCAGCAGTTTAGTCCTTAGGAACACTGAAGCTTTCTTT.

The V call is TRBV7-2, the J call TRBJ1-6; no definite D call. From germline, CDR1 is SGHTA and CDR2 FQGNSA. CDR3 length equals 15 residues. V shed 6 bases and J shed 4 bases, with 13 bases lying between them. The CDR3 reads CASRLNSQYNSPLHF. In DNA, the CDR3 is TGTGCCAGCAGACTGAATAGCCAATATAATTCACCCCTCCACTTT. The variable domain in full, with the rest retrieved from reference TRBV7-2 and TRBJ1-6, is GAGVSQSPSNKVTEKGKDVELRCDPISGHTALYWYRQSLGQGLEFLIYFQGNSAPDKSGLPSDRFSAERTGGSVSTLTIQRTQQEDSAVYLCASRLNSQYNSPLHFGNGTRLTVT.

In this sample, this clone turned up once. The rearrangement joins TRBV29-1 to TRBJ1-1; D not certain. The CDR3 extends over 13 amino acids. Trimming removed 1 base at V and 0 bases at J, with 6 bases between. Per germline, CDR1 SQVTM and CDR2 ANQGSEA. CDR3 amino acids: CSVEGILNTEAFF. As DNA, the CDR3 is TGCAGCGTTGAAGGTATCTTGAACACTGAAGCTTTCTTT.

This sequence joins TRBV14 and TRBJ1-5; 7 bases map to TRBD1. V was clipped by 4 bases and J by 0 bases; unmatched bases: 6. Germline CDR1 SGHDN, CDR2 FVKESK. This CDR3 is built from 16 residues. The CDR3 is CASSLGTATSNQPQHF. In DNA, the CDR3 is TGTGCCAGCAGCCTAGGGACAGCTACTAGCAATCAGCCCCAGCATTTT.

The genes are TRBV6-2 or TRBV6-3 and TRBJ2-7; 7 bases line up with TRBD1. The germline V gene encodes CDR1 MNHEY and CDR2 SVGEGT. The junction had 14 bases not matched to a gene; V was cut back by 6 bases and J by 6 bases. The CDR3 spans 15 residues. CDR3 sequence reads: CASSKPTGVSGEQYF. DNA for the CDR3: TGTGCCAGCAGCAAACCCACAGGGGTGTCGGGCGAGCAGTACTTC.

The chain joins TRBV28 to TRBJ1-2; D gene uncertain. Looked up from germline, CDR1 is MDHEN and CDR2 is SYDVKM. The CDR3 is 12 amino acids. Trimming left V 2 bases short and J 3 bases short, with 4 bases between. In DNA form, the CDR3 reads TGTGCCAGCAGTTTAGCCTACTATGGCTACACCTTC. The encoded protein is CASSLAYYGYTF.

The CDR3 sequence: CAIRGGSYNEQFF. The CDR3, as DNA: TGTGCCATCAGGGGGGGATCCTACAATGAGCAGTTCTTC. V is TRBV10-3 and J is TRBJ2-1, with a weak D call TRBD2 (6 bases). CDR1 and CDR2 from the germline V gene are ENHRY and SYGVKD. Trimming shortened V by 6 bases and J by 1 base, and 7 bases separated the two germline ends. The CDR3 runs 13 residues.

This chain links TRBV7-2 with TRBJ1-4; D is possibly TRBD1 (6 bases). Germline CDR1 SGHTA, CDR2 FQGNSA. V lost 5 bases and J lost 6, with 16 bases in between. The CDR3 extends over 15 amino acids. Here the CDR3 DNA reads TGTGCCAGCAGCCCCCTAAGGGGGGGGGATGAAAAACTGTTTTTT. This encodes CASSPLRGGDEKLFF.

The rearrangement joins TRBV4-2 to TRBJ2-7; the match to TRBD2 covers 10 bases. After removal of 0 bases from V and 4 bases from J, the junction contained 6 bases not matched to a gene. The V gene's germline CDR1 is LGHNA and CDR2 YNFKEQ. CDR3 length equals 16 residues. CDR3 region: CASSQDAAGGLYEQYF. In DNA, the CDR3 is TGTGCCAGCAGCCAAGATGCAGCGGGAGGGCTTTACGAGCAGTACTTC.

The V gene is TRBV5-1, the J gene TRBJ2-2; TRBD1 might be the D (6 bases). The CDR3 is 17 amino acids. Germline values: CDR1 SGHRS, CDR2 YFSETQ. The V end lost 3 bases, the J end lost 3 bases, and 18 bases lay between the germline ends. CDR3 region: CASSSFEGVGDTGELFF. CDR3 sequence (DNA): TGCGCCAGCAGCTCCTTTGAGGGGGTCGGTGACACCGGGGAGCTGTTTTTT. Supplemented by reference TRBV5-1 and TRBJ2-2, the full variable domain reads KAGVTQTPRYLIKTRGQQVTLSCSPISGHRSVSWYQQTPGQGLQFLFEYFSETQRNKGNFPGRFSGRQFSNSRSEMNVSTLELGDSALYLCASSSFEGVGDTGELFFGEGSRLTVL.

The V and J genes are TRBV6-5 and TRBJ2-7; 9 bases map to TRBD1. Germline assignment: CDR1 MNHEY and CDR2 SVGAGI. Germline trimming cut 6 bases from V and 3 bases from J; bases unmatched to any gene: 6. The CDR3 is 14 residues long. CDR3 sequence: CASRGPGQGYEQYF. For the CDR3, the DNA is TGTGCCAGCAGGGGACCGGGACAGGGCTACGAGCAGTACTTC.

The V call is TRBV30, the J call TRBJ1-5, with D possibly matching TRBD1 (6 bases). Germline loops: CDR1 GTSNPN, CDR2 SVGIG (reference sequence). The CDR3 is 13 residues long. V lost 2 bases, J lost 5 bases, and 10 bases lay in between. The CDR3 is CAWSKRQDQPQHF. The DNA of the CDR3 is TGTGCCTGGAGTAAGCGACAGGATCAGCCCCAGCATTTT.

The CDR3 nucleotides are TGTGCCAGCTCACTATACTTTGGCCCACAAGAGACCCAGTACTTC. Protein: CASSLYFGPQETQYF. The chain links TRBV18 to TRBJ2-5; D ambiguous. This CDR3 has 15 residues. Germline lookup yields CDR1 KGHSH and CDR2 LQKENI. V was pared by 4 bases and J by 2 bases, with 14 bases between.

This chain connects TRBV5-4 to TRBJ1-2; 8 bases are a match to TRBD1. The V segment lost 2 bases and the J segment 1 base; nucleotides outside the gene matches: 7. CDR3 length equals 16 residues. The V gene's germline CDR1 is SGHNT and CDR2 YYREEE (reference sequence). The CDR3 protein is CASSFGNRGFNYGYTF. In nucleotides, the CDR3 is TGTGCCAGCAGCTTCGGTAACAGGGGGTTTAACTATGGCTACACCTTC. The complete variable domain, with remaining parts taken from reference TRBV5-4 and TRBJ1-2, reads ETGVTQSPTHLIKTRGQQVTLRCSSQSGHNTVSWYQQALGQGPQFIFQYYREEENGRGNFPPRFSGLQFPNYSSELNVNALELDDSALYLCASSFGNRGFNYGYTFGSGTRLTVV.

The rearrangement uses TRBV5-5 and TRBJ2-3; TRBD2 agrees at 13 bases. CDR3 length: 18 amino acids. CDR1 is SGHKS and CDR2 is YYEKEE in the germline V gene (reference sequence). The trim removed 2 bases at V and 2 bases at J, leaving 8 bases unmatched. The CDR3 here is CASSFFRLAGGPTDTQYF. In DNA form, the CDR3 reads TGTGCCAGCAGCTTTTTCCGACTAGCGGGAGGCCCCACAGATACGCAGTATTTT.

The chain couples TRBV5-1 to TRBJ2-3; 10 bases are a match to TRBD2. V trimming: 6 bases; J trimming: 4 bases; junction bases outside the gene matches: 5. Looked up from germline, CDR1 is SGHRS and CDR2 is YFSETQ. The CDR3 has 14 residues. The CDR3 DNA follows: TGCGCCAGCACCTTAGCGGGGGGCGCAGATACGCAGTATTTT. Translation: CASTLAGGADTQYF.

Concerning this clone: Other DNA sequences within the sample encode an identical CDR3. This chain joins TRBV27 and TRBJ1-1; TRBD1 might be the D (5 bases). Germline V gene data show CDR1 as MNHEY and CDR2 as SMNVEV (reference sequence). V lost 3 bases to trimming and J lost 6 bases, with 5 bases between them. This CDR3 is 11 amino acids long. This chain's CDR3 is CASSLGAEAFF. The DNA of the CDR3 is TGTGCCAGCAGTTTGGGGGCTGAAGCTTTCTTT.

V usage is TRBV6-1 and J usage is TRBJ2-7; 8 bases match TRBD1. V lost 1 base to trimming and J lost 12 bases; unmatched junction nucleotides: 8. Germline V gene lookup returns CDR1 MNHNS and CDR2 SASEGT. This CDR3 comprises 13 residues. In DNA, the CDR3 is TGTGCCAGCAGTGAAGGGACAGGGTTAAGTGGGTACTTC. This codes for CASSEGTGLSGYF.

The table lists this clone with a count of one. This chain links TRBV9 with TRBJ2-7; TRBD2 matches 9 bases. The CDR3 is 16 residues long. V was pared by 5 bases and J by 3 bases, with 12 bases of the junction left unmatched. The germline gives CDR1 SGDLS, CDR2 YYNGEE. CDR3 loop: CASSPTAGGTHYEQYF. In nucleotides, the CDR3 is TGTGCCAGCAGTCCCACAGCGGGGGGCACCCACTACGAGCAGTACTTC.

The J gene is TRBJ1-2, the V gene TRBV5-8; unclear D gene. This CDR3 spans 12 amino acids. Germline CDR1 is SGHTS and CDR2 is YDEGEE. V gave up 6 bases and J gave up 4 bases, with 10 bases separating them. The CDR3 sequence: CASIPVGYGYTF. In DNA, the CDR3 is TGTGCCAGCATACCGGTCGGCTATGGCTACACCTTC.

V gene TRBV5-8 combines with J gene TRBJ2-7; 9 nucleotides match TRBD1. CDR3 size: 15 residues. Germline CDR1 reads SGHTS; CDR2 reads YDEGEE. The V and J ends lost 0 bases and 6 bases, in that order; junction bases with no gene match: 7. As DNA, the CDR3 is TGTGCCAGCAGCTTGGCCGGGACAGGGTCTTCCGAGCAGTACTTC. Translation: CASSLAGTGSSEQYF.

The chain recombines TRBV6-4 with TRBJ2-2; D is unclear. CDR1 and CDR2 (germline): MRHNA, SNTAGT. Trimming pared 5 bases from V and 6 bases from J, leaving 10 bases between. The CDR3 has 13 amino acids. CDR3 residues: CASSPTVSGELFF. The CDR3 region has the DNA TGTGCCAGCAGTCCGACCGTATCCGGGGAGCTGTTTTTT.

The chain joins TRBV15 to TRBJ2-6, with D perhaps TRBD2 (6 bases). V dropped 0 bases and J dropped 2 bases, with 8 bases sitting between them. The CDR3 consists of 16 residues. Germline V CDR1 and CDR2: LNHNV, YYDKDF (reference sequence). CDR3 sequence: CATSRDGGTGANVLTF. The CDR3 DNA follows: TGTGCCACCAGCAGAGATGGGGGGACTGGGGCCAACGTCCTGACTTTC.